Here is one T cell receptor beta chain with its context. Its antigen remains unknown. A universal primer site came from template switching; cDNA carried unique molecular identifiers. MiXCR was run by TCRdb on the 5' RACE reads, yielding one entry per CDR3 protein. The table lists about 660,000 distinct CDR3 sequences, around 8.6% of them singletons, with about 0.98% in the top ten. The data are from a study of identical twins. Study observations and caveats: Out-of-frame alpha sequences shared between twins exhibited an excess of low generation probability. Memory repertoires showed no such pattern, whereas abundant cord blood beta clonotypes carried fewer insertions.

Separately, the same data were catalogued under a study of yellow fever vaccine responses in identical twins.

Sequenced sample: PBMCs. The TCR comes from a woman between 18 and 29 years old in good health.

The CDR3 region is CASSAGAKNTEAFF. CDR3 bases: TGTGCCAGCAGCGCTGGTGCAAAGAACACTGAAGCTTTCTTT. The chain carries TRBV11-3 and TRBJ1-1; D gene unclear. CDR1 and CDR2 from the germline V gene are SGHNT and YENEEA. The CDR3 consists of 14 residues. The ends were cut back, 5 bases at V and 1 base at J, with 11 bases in the middle.